This section outlines one TCR beta chain sequence together with its context. Its antigen target is currently unknown. Within one base of it there is no much larger clone, and no base qualities were kept. The library was produced with the immunoSEQ multiplex PCR assay. On the authors' methods: A statistical classification framework was developed to diagnose cytomegalovirus status using the catalog of TCR beta chain sequences. TCRdb limited this immuneACCESS table to in-frame rearrangements with V and J called. A share of clones is missing; checked studies link under half to unresolved V genes, and the rest is unexplained. The V and J calls and clone size come from that table; D and trimming were worked out from the DNA. Here the sample has some 110,000 clones; about 83% occur a single time. The leading ten clones occupy approximately 4.9% of the sample. The sample comes from a study of cytomegalovirus exposure and HLA in healthy donors (dated by TCRdb to about 2017). Looking at the study overall: The 500 to 700 repertoires of the first cohort and the 120 or so validation repertoires were produced on the same platform, according to a later analysis. The study aimed to test whether cataloging public T cell receptors could reveal signatures of past pathogen exposure. Besides the first cohort of under 700 subjects, a separate validation cohort made up of 120 different subjects was used. High-throughput TCR immunosequencing, statistical association of individual TCRs with disease status, and machine learning were combined to predict cytomegalovirus infection status. Paper-wide results and their limitations: Across donors, most TCR sequences were observed very rarely, whereas some public TCRs were present in many individuals. A total of fewer than 200 TCR beta chains were listed by the study as associated with cytomegalovirus. According to the authors, the approach could potentially be generalized to other disease states and immunological phenotypes. A later analysis lacked HLA typing for the validation cohort, so it scored co-occurrence in that cohort across all 120 or so repertoires. The classifier was reported to diagnose cytomegalovirus status with high specificity and sensitivity in both the original and validation cohorts. In a later analysis, TCRs clustered in the first cohort were found to also tend to co-occur in the roughly 120 validation repertoires, with 94% of cluster scores above 0. Three of the identified cytomegalovirus-associated TCR beta chains were confirmed in vitro to be specific for cytomegalovirus antigens.

Measured from the cysteine to the phenylalanine, the CDR3 is 14 residues long. Left in the record is the CDR3 DNA by itself, 42 bases read in frame from the first base. Between the V and J ends, shortened by 4 bases and 5 bases respectively, the junction contains 12 bases. CDR1 and CDR2 were assigned from the germline V gene as MGHRA and YSYEKL. Separate from the approximately 700-subject first cohort, the validation cohort of about 120 subjects was the group to which the donors belonged. The sequence derives from a man aged 18 to 29 in good health and CMV-seronegative. Sequencing was performed on PBMCs. The rearranged chain carries TRBV4-1 and TRBJ1-5; TRBD1 is a possible D gene, resting on 6 matching bases. CDR3 reads: CASSPPQGDQPQHF. Here is the DNA: TGCGCCAGCAGCCCCCCACAGGGCGATCAGCCCCAGCATTTT.